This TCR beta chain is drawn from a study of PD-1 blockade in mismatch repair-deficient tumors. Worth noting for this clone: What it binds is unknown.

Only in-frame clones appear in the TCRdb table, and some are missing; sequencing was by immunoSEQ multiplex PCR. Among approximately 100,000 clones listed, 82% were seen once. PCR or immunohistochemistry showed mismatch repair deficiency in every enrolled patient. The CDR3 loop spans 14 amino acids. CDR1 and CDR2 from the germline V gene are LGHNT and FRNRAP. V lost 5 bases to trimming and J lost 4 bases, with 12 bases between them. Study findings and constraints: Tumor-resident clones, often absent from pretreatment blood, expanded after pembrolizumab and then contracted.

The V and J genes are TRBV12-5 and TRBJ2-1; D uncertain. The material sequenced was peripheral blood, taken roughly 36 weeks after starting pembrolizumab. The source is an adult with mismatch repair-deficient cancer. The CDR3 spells CASGTSTPYNEQFF. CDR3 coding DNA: TGTGCTAGTGGTACCTCTACCCCATACAATGAGCAGTTCTTC. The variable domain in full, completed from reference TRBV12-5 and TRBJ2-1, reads DARVTQTPRHKVTEMGQEVTMRCQPILGHNTVFWYRQTMMQGLELLAYFRNRAPLDDSGMPKDRFSAEMPDATLATLKIQPSEPRDSAVYFCASGTSTPYNEQFFGPGTRLTVL.